The 31 T cell receptor beta chains listed next were all sequenced from one sample in a study of blood T cell repertoires in COVID-19. The method was immunoSEQ multiplex PCR; TCRdb's version includes in-frame clones alone and lacks a portion of them. Here the sample spans about 220,000 clones, roughly 80% being singletons. The sequenced material came from peripheral blood. The receptor source for this set is a woman in her 70s with acute or convalescent COVID-19.

The chain uses TRBV5-1 and TRBJ1-1; 8 bases are a match to TRBD1. This CDR3 contains 12 residues. Germline V CDR1 and CDR2: SGHRS, YFSETQ. V lost 8 bases to trimming and J lost 7 bases; unmatched junction nucleotides: 7. CDR3 region: CASSGGEGEAFF. The DNA for the CDR3 is TGCGCCAGTTCAGGGGGCGAGGGTGAAGCTTTCTTT.

The rearrangement links TRBV19 to TRBJ1-2; TRBD1 matches 9 bases. V was pared by 7 bases and J by 6 bases, with 6 bases of the junction left unmatched. Per germline, CDR1 LNHDA and CDR2 SQIVND (reference sequence). This CDR3 is built from 13 residues. The CDR3 spells CASKGTGRNGYTF. The DNA for the CDR3 is TGTGCCAGTAAGGGGACAGGGAGGAATGGCTACACCTTC.

The V and J genes are TRBV6-5 and TRBJ2-5; 9 bases are shared with TRBD1. The germline V gene has CDR1 MNHEY and CDR2 SVGAGI. The trim removed 6 bases at V and 1 base at J, leaving 6 bases unmatched. The CDR3 is made up of 15 amino acids. The CDR3 here is CASRWGQGPQETQYF. The CDR3 nucleotides are TGTGCCAGCAGGTGGGGACAGGGTCCCCAAGAGACCCAGTACTTC.

The chain combines TRBV21-1 with TRBJ1-5. TRBV21-1 is labeled a pseudogene. The CDR3 runs 15 residues. Here the CDR3 reads CASSKESEGRQPQHF. The CDR3 bases are TGTGCCAGCAGCAAAGAATCGGAGGGAAGGCAGCCCCAGCATTTT.

This chain links TRBV4-3 with TRBJ1-2; D is unclear. There are 16 residues in the CDR3. Per germline, CDR1 LGHNA and CDR2 YSLEER. The V end lost 5 bases, the J end lost 4 bases, and 20 bases lay between the germline ends. In DNA, the CDR3 is TGCGCCAGCAGCTCCATGGCCCGGACTGTCTCCTATGGCTACACCTTC. The encoded protein is CASSSMARTVSYGYTF.

This clone came up once. The chain couples TRBV4-2 to TRBJ2-3; 12 nucleotides line up with TRBD2. This CDR3 comprises 16 residues. CDR1 and CDR2 from the germline V gene are LGHNA and YNFKEQ. Unmatched junction bases numbered 7, after V lost 3 bases and J lost 6 bases. In DNA form, the CDR3 reads TGTGCCAGCAGCCAGTCAACTAGCGGGGGGTGGGATACGCAGTATTTT. Translation: CASSQSTSGGWDTQYF.

The count of this clone is one. This chain connects TRBV6-5 to TRBJ1-1; possible D gene TRBD1, 5 bases. CDR3 size: 13 residues. V was cut by 0 bases and J by 8 bases, with 10 bases left in between. Per the germline V gene, CDR1 is MNHEY and CDR2 is SVGAGI. In DNA, the CDR3 is TGTGCCAGCAGTTACTCGACAGAGAAAGAAGCTTTCTTT. It specifies CASSYSTEKEAFF.

The chain uses TRBV6-1 and TRBJ1-3, with D tentatively TRBD1 (5 bases). V lost 3 bases, J lost 4 bases, and 7 bases lay in between. Per germline, CDR1 MNHNS and CDR2 SASEGT. The CDR3 is made up of 13 amino acids. CDR3: CASSDRQGNTIYF. The CDR3, as DNA: TGTGCCAGCAGTGACCGACAGGGAAACACCATATATTTT.

This rearrangement joins TRBV19 to TRBJ1-1; TRBD1 might be the D (6 bases). The CDR3 is 12 residues long. Germline V CDR1 and CDR2: LNHDA, SQIVND (reference sequence). The germline V and J ends were trimmed by 7 bases and 7 bases, with 13 bases remaining between them. The CDR3 region is CASKQGLYEAFF. CDR3 nucleotide sequence: TGTGCCAGTAAACAGGGATTGTATGAAGCTTTCTTT. The variable domain in full, with the rest retrieved from reference TRBV19 and TRBJ1-1, is DGGITQSPKYLFRKEGQNVTLSCEQNLNHDAMYWYRQDPGQGLRLIYYSQIVNDFQKGDIAEGYSVSREKKESFPLTVTSAQKNPTAFYLCASKQGLYEAFFGQGTRLTVV.

The V gene is TRBV5-1, the J gene TRBJ2-1, with D possibly being TRBD1 (5 bases). Looked up from germline, CDR1 is SGHRS and CDR2 is YFSETQ. CDR3 length: 15 residues. Between the trimmed V and J ends, which lost 4 bases and 4 bases, there was a span of 15 bases. The CDR3 DNA sequence: TGCGCCAGCAGCGCGGATCAGGGAACGTACAATGAGCAGTTCTTC. Protein sequence: CASSADQGTYNEQFF.

The V call is TRBV28, the J call TRBJ1-2; D might be TRBD1 (6 bases). CDR1 is MDHEN, CDR2 SYDVKM, per germline. Trimming took off 4 bases at V and 4 bases at J, with 13 bases between the two ends. The CDR3 spans 14 residues. CDR3 amino acids: CASSWGRGGYGYTF. The CDR3 region has the DNA TGTGCCAGCAGTTGGGGCAGGGGCGGCTATGGCTACACCTTC.

The V gene is TRBV6-5, the J gene TRBJ1-1; TRBD1 matches 9 bases. CDR1 and CDR2 from the germline V gene are MNHEY and SVGAGI. Trimming cost V 6 bases and J 0 bases; bases outside gene matches: 5. The CDR3 extends over 15 amino acids. The CDR3 DNA sequence: TGTGCCAGCAGGGCAGGGACAGGGATGAACACTGAAGCTTTCTTT. Protein: CASRAGTGMNTEAFF.

As concerns this clone: The same CDR3 is also encoded by other DNA sequences in this sample. This chain joins TRBV7-9 and TRBJ2-6, with 8 bases identical to TRBD2. Germline CDR1 is SEHNR and CDR2 is FQNEAQ (reference sequence). The junction had 4 bases not matched to a gene; V was cut back by 2 bases and J by 1 base. This CDR3 spans 17 amino acids. The CDR3: CASSLTGGGSGANVLTF. The DNA of the CDR3 is TGTGCCAGCAGCTTAACGGGAGGGGGATCTGGGGCCAACGTCCTGACTTTC. Filled out from reference TRBV7-9 and TRBJ2-6, the complete variable domain reads DTGVSQNPRHKITKRGQNVTFRCDPISEHNRLYWYRQTLGQGPEFLTYFQNEAQLEKSRLLSDRFSAERPKGSFSTLEIQRTEQGDSAMYLCASSLTGGGSGANVLTFGAGSRLTVL.

The CDR3 DNA reads TGTGCCAGCAGCGTAGAGCGCGCTATTTCAGGGGGCGATGGCTACACCTTC. This sequence encodes CASSVERAISGGDGYTF. The chain employs TRBV9 and TRBJ1-2; 8 nucleotides agree with TRBD1. Trimming removed 0 bases from V and 6 bases from J; junction bases left unmatched: 13. This CDR3 comprises 17 residues. CDR1 SGDLS and CDR2 YYNGEE come from the germline V gene.

This chain joins TRBV10-1 and TRBJ1-6, with D possibly TRBD1 on 6 matching bases. This CDR3 region has 19 residues. Trimming shortened V by 10 bases and J by 12 bases, and 37 bases separated the two germline ends. Germline V gives CDR1 WNHNN, CDR2 SYGVQD (reference sequence). CDR3 sequence reads: CANPPGQFRIYPPPEPLHF. The DNA of the CDR3 is TGCGCCAACCCCCCCGGACAGTTCCGTATATACCCCCCCCCTGAACCCCTCCACTTT.

The chain uses TRBV5-8 and TRBJ1-2; D may be TRBD1 (6 bases). The ends were cut back, 1 base at V and 6 bases at J, with 10 bases in the middle. The CDR3 consists of 13 residues. The germline V gene has CDR1 SGHTS and CDR2 YDEGEE. The CDR3 bases are TGTGCCAGCAGCTTGCCTGGGGGCCATGGCTACACCTTC. The encoded protein is CASSLPGGHGYTF.

The chain combines TRBV2 with TRBJ1-6, with D maybe TRBD1 (6 bases). The CDR3 length is 14 residues. Germline lookup yields CDR1 SNHLY and CDR2 FYNNEI. V dropped 5 bases and J dropped 10 bases, with 15 bases sitting between them. The CDR3 sequence: CASSITGLGSPLHF. Here the CDR3 DNA reads TGTGCCAGCAGTATTACAGGGTTAGGATCACCCCTCCACTTT.

This clone was seen a few times. The rearrangement links TRBV2 to TRBJ1-6; maybe TRBD1 (6 bases). The V end was cut by 8 bases, the J end by 4 bases, with 9 bases between. This CDR3 is 13 amino acids long. The germline CDR1 and CDR2 sequences are SNHLY and FYNNEI. CDR3 bases: TGTGCCAGCGCTACAGGGTATAATTCACCCCTCCACTTT. Translated, it gives CASATGYNSPLHF.

V usage is TRBV28 and J usage is TRBJ1-2; D remains unclear. V was clipped by 2 bases and J by 7 bases, with 8 bases between them. Germline CDR1 MDHEN, CDR2 SYDVKM. This CDR3 is 12 amino acids long. In nucleotides, the CDR3 is TGTGCCAGCAGTTTAGTAGCTAGTGGCTACACCTTC. Amino acids: CASSLVASGYTF.

The chain uses TRBV24-1 and TRBJ1-5; 7 nucleotides agree with TRBD1. V shed 4 bases, J shed 3 bases, and the junction held 8 bases outside the gene matches. The germline CDR1 and CDR2 sequences are KGHDR and SFDVKD. CDR3 length equals 16 residues. The CDR3 region is CATSDNLQGNNQPQHF. The CDR3 DNA follows: TGTGCCACCAGTGACAATCTACAGGGGAACAATCAGCCCCAGCATTTT.

The V call is TRBV19, the J call TRBJ2-5; D is possibly TRBD1 (6 bases). Trimming removed 4 bases at V and 5 bases at J, with 14 bases between. The CDR3 loop spans 14 amino acids. CDR1 is LNHDA and CDR2 is SQIVND in the germline V gene (reference sequence). The CDR3 loop reads CASSKSRGWETQYF. The CDR3 region has the DNA TGTGCCAGTAGTAAAAGCAGGGGATGGGAGACCCAGTACTTC.

This clone was seen only a few times. The CDR3 is CASSLPGSYGYTF. The DNA for the CDR3 is TGCGCCAGCAGCTTGCCGGGAAGCTATGGCTACACCTTC. The V call is TRBV5-1, the J call TRBJ1-2; D gene ambiguous. The CDR3 has 13 amino acids. Germline CDR1 and CDR2: SGHRS and YFSETQ. V dropped 1 base and J dropped 4 bases, with 8 bases sitting between them.

This clone was counted a few times. This chain uses TRBV27 with TRBJ1-6; D is ambiguous. Germline lookup yields CDR1 MNHEY and CDR2 SMNVEV (reference sequence). The length of the CDR3 is 16 residues. Deletions cut 0 bases from V and 9 bases from J, with 15 bases between. CDR3 sequence reads: CASSLSPGALGSPLHF. Here the CDR3 DNA reads TGTGCCAGCAGTTTATCACCGGGAGCTCTTGGTTCACCCCTCCACTTT.

The chain uses TRBV6-5 and TRBJ1-2; 9 nucleotides align to TRBD1. The CDR3 extends over 13 amino acids. Germline values: CDR1 MNHEY, CDR2 SVGAGI. V was clipped by 6 bases and J by 8 bases; unmatched bases: 7. CDR3: CASSRDRAWGYTF. The CDR3 bases are TGTGCCAGCAGCCGGGACAGGGCTTGGGGCTACACCTTC.

The J gene is TRBJ1-2, the V gene TRBV18; tentatively, D is TRBD1 (6 bases). The V gene's germline CDR1 is KGHSH and CDR2 LQKENI. V lost 1 base, J lost 4 bases, and 22 bases lay in between. This CDR3 contains 18 residues. The CDR3 region has the DNA TGTGCCAGCTCACCACAAACAGGGCGCAGTACTGGGTTCTATGGCTACACCTTC. Protein product: CASSPQTGRSTGFYGYTF.

The V call is TRBV5-4, the J call TRBJ1-6; D may be TRBD1 (6 bases). CDR3 length equals 15 residues. Trimming stripped 4 bases from V and 9 bases from J, with 17 bases between. Per the germline V gene, CDR1 is SGHNT and CDR2 is YYREEE (reference sequence). CDR3 region: CASSPEGGNISPLHF. The CDR3 DNA sequence: TGTGCCAGCAGCCCTGAGGGGGGGAATATTTCACCCCTCCACTTT. The whole variable domain, filled in from reference TRBV5-4 and TRBJ1-6, reads ETGVTQSPTHLIKTRGQQVTLRCSSQSGHNTVSWYQQALGQGPQFIFQYYREEENGRGNFPPRFSGLQFPNYSSELNVNALELDDSALYLCASSPEGGNISPLHFGNGTRLTVT.

The chain joins TRBV15 to TRBJ1-2; 7 positions agree with TRBD1. J lost 1 base, V lost 4 bases, and 6 bases had no gene match. The CDR3 has 15 amino acids. Germline V gene sequence: CDR1 LNHNV, CDR2 YYDKDF (reference sequence). The CDR3 nucleotides read TGTGCCACCAGCACAGGGACAGCTCTTAACTATGGCTACACCTTC. Translation gives CATSTGTALNYGYTF.

This clone has only one observation. The chain is built from TRBV2 and TRBJ1-1, with 12 bases aligning to TRBD1. Germline CDR1 is SNHLY and CDR2 is FYNNEI. The V segment lost 2 bases and the J segment 3 bases; nucleotides outside the gene matches: 10. The CDR3 spans 18 residues. The CDR3 DNA is TGTGCCAGCAGTGAATTGGGGACAGGGGGCATTGGGGACACTGAAGCTTTCTTT. This codes for CASSELGTGGIGDTEAFF.

This clone has a handful of counts. The gene calls are TRBV5-6 and TRBJ1-3; 9 positions match TRBD1. CDR3 length equals 12 residues. Germline V CDR1 and CDR2: SGHDT, YYEEEE. V lost 3 bases and J lost 9; bases outside the gene matches: 1. The CDR3 spells CASSSGQGTIYF. CDR3 DNA sequence: TGTGCCAGCAGCTCGGGACAGGGCACCATATATTTT.

This chain links TRBV29-1 with TRBJ1-2; 7 positions match TRBD1. From germline, CDR1 is SQVTM and CDR2 ANQGSEA. The CDR3 is 12 amino acids. With V trimmed by 8 bases and J by 2 bases, 5 bases remained unmatched. CDR3 loop: CSTRTGNYGYTF. In nucleotides, the CDR3 is TGCAGCACGCGGACAGGAAACTATGGCTACACCTTC.

The rearrangement uses TRBV19 and TRBJ1-1; D not certain. The CDR3 loop spans 13 amino acids. CDR1 and CDR2 (germline): LNHDA, SQIVND (reference sequence). V was shortened by 5 bases and J by 2 bases, with 9 bases between the two germline ends. The CDR3 spells CASSPRVNTEAFF. CDR3 in DNA: TGTGCCAGTAGTCCCCGGGTTAACACTGAAGCTTTCTTT. Combining the CDR3 with reference TRBV19 and TRBJ1-1 gives the whole variable domain DGGITQSPKYLFRKEGQNVTLSCEQNLNHDAMYWYRQDPGQGLRLIYYSQIVNDFQKGDIAEGYSVSREKKESFPLTVTSAQKNPTAFYLCASSPRVNTEAFFGQGTRLTVV.